This T cell receptor (beta chain) is from a study of blood T cells in healthy people across ages. A second about 6 to 12 cycle PCR used barcoded and J-beta primers. TCRdb used MiXCR to reprocess the 5' RACE reads, holding one entry per CDR3 protein. The sample shows 800,000 to 1,300,000 distinct CDR3 sequences, approximately 26% of them seen only once. Total RNA, at least 5 micrograms per sample, came from PBMCs. A further study also used this sample, focusing on T cells of mothers and their children.

The sample was blood. The clonotype was recovered from a girl aged 2-10 years in good health.

The CDR3 DNA sequence: TGTGCCAGCAGTTTCTATCAGGGAGGTGAGCAGTTCTTC. Encoded protein: CASSFYQGGEQFF. The V call is TRBV12-3 or TRBV12-4, the J call TRBJ2-1; TRBD2 might be the D (6 bases). The CDR3 contains 13 residues. V lost 3 bases, J lost 9 bases, and 12 bases lay in between.